This TCR beta chain was recovered during a study of blood T cells in healthy people across ages. This CDR3 is built from 12 residues. Germline V gene data show CDR1 as DFQATT and CDR2 as SNEGSKA (reference sequence). Trimming shortened V by 4 bases and J by 1 base, and 7 bases separated the two germline ends. It was with a sample-barcoded 5' primer and a J-beta primer mix that a second PCR of roughly 7 to 12 cycles was run. A single record per CDR3 protein comes from TCRdb applying MiXCR to the 5' RACE reads. The table records hundreds of thousands of distinct CDR3 sequences, about 30% of them present only once.

The chain combines TRBV20-1 with TRBJ2-5; D perhaps matches TRBD1 (6 bases). This TCR derives from a woman older than 75 in good health. The specimen sequenced was blood. CDR3 loop: CSAKTGQETQYF. The CDR3 nucleotides are TGCAGTGCTAAGACAGGCCAAGAGACCCAGTACTTC.